Listed below are T cell receptor beta chains from one sample, sequenced in a study of response to subunit inactivated influenza vaccine. MiXCR, applied by TCRdb to the RT-PCR reads, yields one record per CDR3 protein. The profile shows hundreds of thousands of distinct CDR3 sequences, 15% to 20% of them singletons. Source: CD4+ T cells sorted from PBMCs, taken 23 to 25 months after vaccination. These TCRs come from a man between 50 and 69 years old who received an inactivated influenza vaccine. The CDR3 runs from the conserved cysteine through the conserved F or W. D genes are given only for firm matches. Size is omitted from some rows. Given values are once, few, many or a class for expanded clones.

j_call d_call v_call clone_size cdr3_aa cdr3_nt
TRBJ2-3 . TRBV12-3/TRBV12-4 many CASSFQGLDTQYF TGTGCCAGCAGTTTTCAGGGTCTAGATACGCAGTATTTT
TRBJ1-2 . TRBV25-1 many CASSELSVNYGYTF TGTGCCAGCAGTGAATTGTCGGTTAACTATGGCTACACCTTC
TRBJ1-3 . TRBV6-1 few CASRGRWSSGNTIYF TGTGCCAGCAGGGGTCGGTGGAGCTCTGGAAACACCATATATTTT
TRBJ1-2 TRBD1 TRBV6-1 many CASRGQGANYGYTF TGTGCCAGCAGGGGACAGGGAGCTAACTATGGCTACACCTTC
TRBJ2-3 TRBD2 TRBV12-3/TRBV12-4 few CASSLRGGGSTDTQYF TGTGCCAGCAGTTTGCGGGGGGGTGGGAGCACAGATACGCAGTATTTT
TRBJ2-4 TRBD2 TRBV4-3 few CASSQGTSGGANIQYF TGCGCCAGCAGCCAGGGGACTAGCGGGGGGGCCAACATTCAGTACTTC
TRBJ2-7 . TRBV28 . CASSLRTPKEQYF TGTGCCAGCAGCCTCCGGACCCCTAAAGAGCAGTACTTC
TRBJ2-1 TRBD2 TRBV20-1 few CSAYLAGGYNEQFF TGCAGTGCTTATCTAGCGGGGGGTTACAATGAGCAGTTCTTC
TRBJ2-5 . TRBV27 few CASSPGRWETQYF TGTGCCAGCAGCCCCGGCCGCTGGGAGACCCAGTACTTC
TRBJ2-3 TRBD2 TRBV7-3 . CASSSGLAGVSDTQYF TGTGCCAGCAGCTCGGGACTAGCGGGAGTTTCAGATACGCAGTATTTT
TRBJ2-3 TRBD2 TRBV7-2 many CASSGGGAGTDTQYF TGTGCCAGCAGCGGCGGGGGGGCTGGCACAGATACGCAGTATTTT
TRBJ2-7 TRBD2 TRBV9 . CASSVAPSGIREQYF TGTGCCAGCAGCGTAGCCCCTAGCGGGATTCGCGAGCAGTACTTC
TRBJ2-3 . TRBV6-2/TRBV6-3 . CASTLGGLTDTQYF TGTGCCAGCACCCTTGGGGGCCTCACAGATACGCAGTATTTT
TRBJ2-1 TRBD2 TRBV11-2 . CASSPGLAGLSYNEQFF TGTGCCAGCAGCCCCGGACTAGCGGGCCTCTCCTACAATGAGCAGTTCTTC
TRBJ2-5 TRBD1 TRBV6-2/TRBV6-3 many CASSSAGQGSETQYF TGTGCCAGCAGTTCGGCGGGACAGGGGTCGGAGACCCAGTACTTC
TRBJ2-1 . TRBV29-1 . CSVVGDNEQFF TGCAGCGTTGTTGGGGACAATGAGCAGTTCTTC
TRBJ1-1 . TRBV10-3 . CAISEEGRMNTEAFF TGTGCCATCAGTGAGGAGGGACGGATGAACACTGAAGCTTTCTTT
TRBJ2-1 TRBD2 TRBV20-1 . CSAPGLARNEQFF TGCAGTGCGCCGGGACTAGCGCGGAATGAGCAGTTCTTC
TRBJ1-3 . TRBV4-2 few CASSQDSAGPGNTIYF TGTGCCAGCAGCCAAGATTCGGCAGGGCCGGGAAACACCATATATTTT
TRBJ2-1 TRBD1 TRBV12-3/TRBV12-4 many CASRQGSGNEQFF TGTGCCAGCAGACAGGGGTCAGGCAATGAGCAGTTCTTC
TRBJ2-3 TRBD2 TRBV10-3 few CAIRWGQGGEDTQYF TGTGCCATCAGGTGGGGCCAGGGAGGGGAAGATACGCAGTATTTT
TRBJ2-5 . TRBV10-3 . CAISATVRQETQYF TGTGCCATCAGTGCTACAGTGCGACAGGAGACCCAGTACTTC
TRBJ2-4 TRBD2 TRBV10-2 . CASSDLRTSGIRDIQYF TGCGCCAGCAGTGATCTGAGGACTAGCGGAATTCGGGACATTCAGTACTTC
TRBJ2-7 TRBD2 TRBV4-1 . CASSQDGTSPYEQYF TGCGCCAGCAGCCAAGATGGGACTAGTCCCTACGAGCAGTACTTC
TRBJ2-1 TRBD1 TRBV3-1 few CASSQEWRGTETYNEQFF TGTGCCAGCAGCCAAGAGTGGCGTGGGACAGAGACCTACAATGAGCAGTTCTTC
TRBJ2-7 . TRBV20-1 . CSARDLTGHYEQYF TGCAGTGCTAGAGATCTGACGGGTCACTACGAGCAGTACTTC
TRBJ2-7 TRBD1 TRBV4-2 few CASSQDRGPTSDEQYF TGTGCCAGCAGCCAAGATAGGGGGCCGACATCGGACGAGCAGTACTTC
TRBJ2-5 . TRBV20-1 . CSAGQPMETQYF TGCAGTGCAGGACAGCCAATGGAGACCCAGTACTTC
TRBJ2-7 . TRBV7-2 few CASRPLNGYEQYF TGTGCCAGCAGGCCTCTTAACGGGTACGAGCAGTACTTC
TRBJ2-2 . TRBV4-3 . CASSQDGNTGELFF TGCGCCAGCAGCCAGGATGGAAACACCGGGGAGCTGTTTTTT
TRBJ1-5 TRBD1 TRBV12-3/TRBV12-4 . CASSWGQAQSNQPQHF TGTGCCAGCAGTTGGGGACAGGCCCAAAGCAATCAGCCCCAGCATTTT
TRBJ2-5 . TRBV20-1 . CSAKGRGRETQYF TGCAGTGCTAAGGGACGAGGACGAGAGACCCAGTACTTC
TRBJ2-2 TRBD2 TRBV11-2 few CASSSLGQTSGGTGELFF TGTGCCAGCAGCTCCCTAGGGCAGACTAGCGGGGGTACCGGGGAGCTGTTTTTT
TRBJ2-5 . TRBV29-1 . CSVSRRGERGETQYF TGCAGCGTTAGCCGCAGGGGGGAACGGGGGGAGACCCAGTACTTC
TRBJ2-1 . TRBV19 . CASSIDWGQRKYNEQFF TGTGCCAGTAGTATAGATTGGGGACAAAGAAAATACAATGAGCAGTTCTTC
TRBJ2-7 . TRBV7-2 many CASSLNANSYEQYF TGTGCCAGCAGCTTAAACGCCAACTCCTACGAGCAGTACTTC
TRBJ1-2 TRBD1 TRBV4-3 few CASSQDGDRAYGYTF TGCGCCAGCAGCCAAGACGGGGACAGGGCCTATGGCTACACCTTC
TRBJ2-7 . TRBV6-5 few CASSYGRLNYYEQYF TGTGCCAGCAGTTATGGCCGACTAAACTACTACGAGCAGTACTTC
TRBJ2-7 TRBD1 TRBV9 . CASSPGGGQAYEQYF TGTGCCAGCAGCCCAGGGGGTGGGCAGGCTTACGAGCAGTACTTC
TRBJ2-3 . TRBV4-3 many CASSQVWTRGTSRTDTQYF TGCGCCAGCAGCCAAGTCTGGACACGGGGGACCTCCCGCACAGATACGCAGTATTTT
TRBJ2-1 TRBD2 TRBV9 few CASSPASGGASRFNEQFF TGTGCCAGCAGCCCCGCTAGCGGGGGGGCAAGTCGCTTCAATGAGCAGTTCTTC
TRBJ2-3 . TRBV4-1 . CASSPPQGTDTQYF TGCGCCAGCAGCCCACCTCAGGGCACAGATACGCAGTATTTT
TRBJ1-1 . TRBV18 . CASSPRVPDRNTEAFF TGTGCCAGCTCACCACGTGTCCCAGACCGGAACACTGAAGCTTTCTTT
TRBJ2-2 . TRBV4-3 . CASSLTPRTGELFF TGCGCCAGCAGCCTTACACCCCGTACCGGGGAGCTGTTTTTT
TRBJ2-7 . TRBV25-1 few CASSESGQRSYEQYF TGTGCCAGCAGTGAATCGGGGCAGCGAAGCTACGAGCAGTACTTC
TRBJ1-1 . TRBV5-1 many CASSLSSAGSTTAFF TGCGCCAGCAGCTTGTCTTCGGCAGGATCAACGACAGCTTTCTTT
TRBJ2-1 TRBD2 TRBV24-1 few CATSDRLAGLYNEQFF TGTGCCACCAGTGATCGACTAGCGGGCTTATACAATGAGCAGTTCTTC
TRBJ1-1 . TRBV20-1 . CSAPEGLTEAFF TGCAGTGCCCCCGAGGGTCTCACTGAAGCTTTCTTT
TRBJ1-2 TRBD1 TRBV10-3 many CAISNSGTGNTYGYTF TGTGCCATCAGTAACTCCGGGACAGGGAACACTTATGGCTACACCTTC
TRBJ2-3 TRBD2 TRBV29-1 few CSVLLAGVDTQYF TGCAGCGTCTTACTAGCGGGTGTCGATACGCAGTATTTT
TRBJ2-3 TRBD1 TRBV5-6 . CASRRDRGLTDTQYF TGTGCCAGCAGACGGGACAGGGGGCTCACAGATACGCAGTATTTT
TRBJ2-2 TRBD1 TRBV14 few CASSQWTGAGELFF TGTGCCAGCAGCCAATGGACAGGGGCCGGGGAGCTGTTTTTT
TRBJ2-7 TRBD2 TRBV20-1 . CSARDATSGRYEQYF TGCAGTGCTAGAGATGCGACTAGCGGGCGATACGAGCAGTACTTC
TRBJ2-2 . TRBV10-3 many CAILGRGGELFF TGTGCCATCCTAGGCCGGGGCGGGGAGCTGTTTTTT
TRBJ1-2 . TRBV18 . CASLPVTAADHGYTF TGTGCCAGCTTACCGGTCACAGCAGCAGATCATGGCTACACCTTC
TRBJ1-4 . TRBV4-3 many CASSQEGGPSAKLFF TGCGCCAGCAGCCAAGAGGGGGGACCGTCGGCAAAACTGTTTTTT
TRBJ1-4 . TRBV5-5 many CASSADWIGGKLFF TGTGCCAGCAGCGCCGACTGGATAGGCGGAAAACTGTTTTTT
TRBJ2-1 TRBD1 TRBV9 few CASSVAAGGQGMHEQFF TGTGCCAGCAGCGTAGCGGCGGGTGGACAGGGGATGCATGAGCAGTTCTTC
TRBJ1-1 . TRBV3-1 few CASRKAGAVNTEAFF TGTGCCAGCCGGAAGGCAGGGGCTGTGAACACTGAAGCTTTCTTT
TRBJ2-7 TRBD1 TRBV7-2 few CASSSATGTGGQILREQYF TGTGCCAGCAGCTCAGCTACCGGGACAGGGGGCCAGATTCTACGAGAGCAGTACTTC